The 16 T cell receptor beta chains in this list originate from one sample, sequenced in a study of blood T cell repertoires in COVID-19. Profiled with immunoSEQ multiplex PCR; TCRdb holds only in-frame clones, not every one. The table includes roughly 140,000 clones, roughly 82% detected once. What was sequenced was peripheral blood. The receptor source for this set is a woman between 50 and 59 years old in a cohort sampled during active or convalescent COVID-19.

This clone was counted once. The chain employs TRBV19 and TRBJ1-1; 9 bases agree with TRBD1. The CDR3 runs to 14 residues. Losses at the gene ends were 7 bases for V and 1 base for J; bases not matched to a gene: 4. Germline lookup yields CDR1 LNHDA and CDR2 SQIVND (reference sequence). The CDR3 spells CASNKQGANTEAFF. The CDR3 DNA reads as TGTGCCAGTAACAAACAGGGGGCGAACACTGAAGCTTTCTTT.

V usage is TRBV19 and J usage is TRBJ1-5; D is perhaps TRBD1 (6 bases). The CDR3 runs 17 residues. V gave up 8 bases and J gave up 0 bases, with 20 bases separating them. Germline V gene lookup returns CDR1 LNHDA and CDR2 SQIVND (reference sequence). CDR3 DNA: TGTGCCAGTCACCCGACAGGAAGTTATTATAGCAATCAGCCCCAGCATTTT. Translated: CASHPTGSYYSNQPQHF. Full variable domain (missing parts from reference TRBV19 and TRBJ1-5): DGGITQSPKYLFRKEGQNVTLSCEQNLNHDAMYWYRQDPGQGLRLIYYSQIVNDFQKGDIAEGYSVSREKKESFPLTVTSAQKNPTAFYLCASHPTGSYYSNQPQHFGDGTRLSIL.

The rearrangement joins TRBV27 to TRBJ1-1, with 7 bases lining up with TRBD1. The CDR3 is 14 amino acids. Germline V gene lookup returns CDR1 MNHEY and CDR2 SMNVEV (reference sequence). Trimming took 6 bases from V and 2 from J; bases not matched to a gene: 6. CDR3 region: CASRPRQGNTEAFF. In DNA form, the CDR3 reads TGTGCCAGCAGACCGCGACAGGGAAACACTGAAGCTTTCTTT.

The chain is built from TRBV7-6 and TRBJ2-1; 7 bases map to TRBD2. This CDR3 comprises 15 residues. The V segment lost 1 base and the J segment 2 bases; nucleotides outside the gene matches: 2. From germline, CDR1 is SGHVS and CDR2 FNYEAQ. The CDR3 DNA reads TGTGCCAGCAGCTTAGGGGGACTACCCTACAATGAGCAGTTCTTC. This sequence encodes CASSLGGLPYNEQFF.

The rearrangement joins TRBV11-2 to TRBJ1-3; D unresolved. This CDR3 has 14 residues. V was pared by 2 bases and J by 0 bases, with 5 bases between. In germline, CDR1 is SGHAT, CDR2 FQNNGV. The CDR3, as DNA: TGTGCCAGCAGCTTACAGTTCTCTGGAAACACCATATATTTT. Translating gives CASSLQFSGNTIYF.

The CDR3 DNA sequence: TGTGCCAGTAAGGACAGGGGGAACTCCTTTAATCAGCCCCAGCATTTT. Amino acid sequence: CASKDRGNSFNQPQHF. V usage is TRBV19 and J usage is TRBJ1-5, with TRBD1 matching 10 bases. The V gene's germline CDR1 is LNHDA and CDR2 SQIVND (reference sequence). The CDR3 sequence is 16 residues long. The V segment lost 7 bases and the J segment 4 bases; nucleotides outside the gene matches: 10.

The CDR3 loop is CASSWGVDTEAFF. The CDR3 bases are TGTGCCAGCAGCTGGGGGGTAGACACTGAAGCTTTCTTT. The chain recombines TRBV7-9 with TRBJ1-1; a weak D match, TRBD1 (5 bases). Germline values: CDR1 SEHNR, CDR2 FQNEAQ (reference sequence). The germline V and J ends were trimmed by 4 bases and 3 bases, with 9 bases remaining between them. This CDR3 has 13 amino acids.

This clone was picked up a small number of times. The chain uses TRBV5-1 and TRBJ2-1, with TRBD1 identical over 7 bases. The CDR3 loop spans 14 amino acids. With 0 bases clipped from V and 3 bases from J, the junction kept 0 bases outside the gene matches. The germline V gene encodes CDR1 SGHRS and CDR2 YFSETQ. CDR3 in amino acids: CASSLGQGYNEQFF. CDR3 sequence (DNA): TGCGCCAGCAGCTTGGGACAGGGCTACAATGAGCAGTTCTTC.

The V call is TRBV6-5, the J call TRBJ1-6, with 8 bases matching TRBD1. Germline V gene lookup returns CDR1 MNHEY and CDR2 SVGAGI. The CDR3 spans 14 residues. The trim removed 6 bases at V and 8 bases at J, leaving 6 bases unmatched. CDR3 residues: CASSPGDRHSPLHF. CDR3 nucleotides: TGTGCCAGCAGCCCCGGGGACAGGCATTCACCCCTCCACTTT.

This sequence joins TRBV7-9 and TRBJ1-1, with D maybe TRBD1 (5 bases). Deletions cut 1 base from V and 4 bases from J, with 10 bases between. The CDR3 spans 14 residues. From germline, CDR1 is SEHNR and CDR2 FQNEAQ (reference sequence). The CDR3 nucleotides read TGTGCCAGCAGCTTAGGCGGAGACAGCACTGAAGCTTTCTTT. Amino acid sequence: CASSLGGDSTEAFF.

The gene calls are TRBV7-9 and TRBJ2-1; 10 bases line up with TRBD2. The CDR3 runs to 15 residues. The trim removed 3 bases at V and 5 bases at J, leaving 4 bases unmatched. The germline CDR1 and CDR2 sequences are SEHNR and FQNEAQ (reference sequence). CDR3 loop: CASSLGLAGDNEQFF. CDR3 DNA sequence: TGTGCCAGCAGCTTGGGGCTAGCGGGGGACAATGAGCAGTTCTTC.

The CDR3 here is CASSRGSDTDTQYF. CDR3 coding DNA: TGTGCCAGCAGCCGAGGTAGTGACACAGATACGCAGTATTTT. The gene calls are TRBV7-8 and TRBJ2-3; the D is unclear. The V end lost 5 bases, the J end lost 2 bases, and 11 bases lay between the germline ends. The CDR3 extends over 14 amino acids. Germline-derived CDR1 and CDR2 are SGHVS and FQNEAQ.

This chain connects TRBV5-1 to TRBJ2-5, with TRBD2 identical over 10 bases. V gave up 0 bases and J gave up 5 bases; unmatched junction bases: 1. The CDR3 totals 14 residues. Germline CDR1 and CDR2: SGHRS and YFSETQ. The CDR3 region is CASSLASGGETQYF. The CDR3 region has the DNA TGCGCCAGCAGCTTGGCTAGCGGGGGTGAGACCCAGTACTTC.

The chain recombines TRBV10-3 with TRBJ1-2; TRBD1 agrees at 7 bases. Losses at the gene ends were 3 bases for V and 0 bases for J; bases not matched to a gene: 4. Per germline, CDR1 ENHRY and CDR2 SYGVKD. The CDR3 has 15 residues. CDR3 sequence: CAISERDSSNYGYTF. CDR3 coding DNA: TGTGCCATCAGTGAAAGGGACAGCTCTAACTATGGCTACACCTTC.

This clone showed up just a few times. The J gene is TRBJ1-1, the V gene TRBV29-1; D is unresolved. CDR1 is SQVTM, CDR2 ANQGSEA, per germline. The CDR3 covers 11 residues. V dropped 7 bases and J dropped 5 bases, with 11 bases sitting between them. In DNA form, the CDR3 reads TGCAGCGCCGGGGAAGGGACTGAAGCTTTCTTT. Protein: CSAGEGTEAFF.

The rearrangement links TRBV7-2 to TRBJ1-5; maybe TRBD1 (5 bases). The V gene's germline CDR1 is SGHTA and CDR2 FQGNSA. The CDR3 extends over 13 amino acids. Trimming took 3 bases from V and 4 from J, leaving 7 bases between them. DNA of the CDR3: TGTGCCAGCAGCTTTCGGACAAATCAGCCCCAGCATTTT. Residues: CASSFRTNQPQHF. Based on the CDR3 plus reference TRBV7-2 and TRBJ1-5, the full variable domain is GAGVSQSPSNKVTEKGKDVELRCDPISGHTALYWYRQSLGQGLEFLIYFQGNSAPDKSGLPSDRFSAERTGGSVSTLTIQRTQQEDSAVYLCASSFRTNQPQHFGDGTRLSIL.